The 22 T cell receptor beta chains below come from one sample, sequenced in a study of T-cell memory formation after mild COVID-19. MiXCR, applied by TCRdb to the 5' RACE reads, yields one record per CDR3 protein. This sample has 200,000 to 300,000 distinct CDR3 sequences; approximately 10% occur once, and the top ten carry around 21%. Sequences were obtained from PBMCs or a T cell subset sorted from them (not recorded which). The receptors were gathered from a man aged 18 to 29 who had mild COVID-19 (a few samples of this study predate the infection). Cell type and time point are not known.

The chain is built from TRBV14 and TRBJ2-2; maybe TRBD1 (5 bases). This CDR3 spans 17 amino acids. V was cut by 0 bases and J by 1 base, with 12 bases left in between. Germline V CDR1 and CDR2: SGHDN, FVKESK. CDR3 DNA sequence: TGTGCCAGCAGCCAAGATTCGCAGGGTTGGAACACCGGGGAGCTGTTTTTT. Translation gives CASSQDSQGWNTGELFF.

This chain connects TRBV20-1 to TRBJ1-2; 7 bases are a match to TRBD1. Germline values: CDR1 DFQATT, CDR2 SNEGSKA (reference sequence). The CDR3 sequence is 14 residues long. The J segment lost 4 bases and the V segment lost 1 base, leaving 6 bases of the junction unmatched. The CDR3 sequence is CSARVRGGSYGYTF. CDR3 bases: TGCAGTGCTAGAGTCAGGGGGGGATCCTATGGCTACACCTTC.

This clonotype was detected a few times. J is TRBJ2-1 and V is TRBV4-3; either TRBD1 or TRBD2 may fit D (5 bases each). The V end was cut by 0 bases, the J end by 0 bases, with 12 bases between. This CDR3 is built from 17 residues. In germline, CDR1 is LGHNA, CDR2 YSLEER. The CDR3 sequence: CASSQDGGPRSYNEQFF. CDR3 in DNA: TGCGCCAGCAGCCAAGATGGGGGACCGCGCTCCTACAATGAGCAGTTCTTC.

The V call is TRBV6-5, the J call TRBJ2-2; D uncertain. The CDR3 is 15 residues long. The germline V gene has CDR1 MNHEY and CDR2 SVGAGI. V lost 7 bases and J 0 bases, leaving 12 bases between the germline ends. CDR3 sequence: CASTTRLANTGELFF. The CDR3 DNA sequence: TGTGCCAGCACCACGAGGCTAGCGAACACCGGGGAGCTGTTTTTT.

The chain links TRBV20-1 to TRBJ2-3, with D uncertain. Germline lookup yields CDR1 DFQATT and CDR2 SNEGSKA (reference sequence). The ends were cut back, 3 bases at V and 3 bases at J, with 10 bases in the middle. This CDR3 comprises 13 residues. The chain's CDR3 is CSARTVTTDTQYF. The CDR3 coding sequence is TGCAGTGCTAGGACGGTGACAACAGATACGCAGTATTTT.

There are a few counts of this clonotype. The chain uses TRBV5-4 and TRBJ2-5; TRBD1 matches 9 bases. Germline V lookup: CDR1 SGHNT, CDR2 YYREEE (reference sequence). V lost 3 bases, J lost 5 bases, and 5 bases stayed unmatched. CDR3 length equals 14 residues. The CDR3 protein is CASSSRDRAETQYF. The CDR3 bases are TGTGCCAGCAGCTCCCGGGACAGGGCTGAGACCCAGTACTTC.

In its sample, this clonotype was seen a few times. The chain recombines TRBV12-3 or TRBV12-4 with TRBJ2-5; D not certain. This CDR3 region has 14 residues. Trimming took off 3 bases at V and 3 bases at J, with 11 bases between the two ends. In nucleotides, the CDR3 is TGTGCCAGCAGTTTGGAGTCGTTCGAAGAGACCCAGTACTTC. This gives the protein CASSLESFEETQYF.

This clonotype was seen a handful of times. V gene TRBV7-9 combines with J gene TRBJ1-3; 10 bases agree with TRBD1. The CDR3 length is 15 residues. Germline V gene sequence: CDR1 SEHNR, CDR2 FQNEAQ (reference sequence). Trimming cost V 4 bases and J 0 bases; bases outside gene matches: 0. This chain's CDR3 is CASSWDRGSGNTIYF. DNA of the CDR3: TGTGCCAGCAGCTGGGACAGGGGCTCTGGAAACACCATATATTTT. The full variable domain, in which reference TRBV7-9 and TRBJ1-3 provide the parts outside the CDR3, is DTGVSQNPRHKITKRGQNVTFRCDPISEHNRLYWYRQTLGQGPEFLTYFQNEAQLEKSRLLSDRFSAERPKGSFSTLEIQRTEQGDSAMYLCASSWDRGSGNTIYFGEGSWLTVV.

The sample holds a few counts of this clonotype. At one boundary the junction diverges from the germline segment, which might be a read error. The V call is TRBV6-5, the J call TRBJ1-1; maybe TRBD1 (5 bases). This CDR3 has 12 residues. Germline V CDR1 and CDR2: MNHEY, SVGAGI. The CDR3 DNA follows: TGTGCCAGCAGTTATAGGGGCAGCAGTCGGATCTTT. As protein: CASSYRGSSRIF.

The genes are TRBV6-2 or TRBV6-3 and TRBJ2-5; 7 bases line up with TRBD1. This CDR3 comprises 13 residues. The germline V gene encodes CDR1 MNHEY and CDR2 SVGEGT. The junction had 2 bases not matched to a gene; V was cut back by 4 bases and J by 3 bases. The chain's CDR3 is CASSSRGKETQYF. The CDR3 nucleotides are TGTGCCAGCAGTTCCAGGGGGAAAGAGACCCAGTACTTC.

This clonotype was seen a few times. The J gene is TRBJ2-5, the V gene TRBV20-1; 7 bases match TRBD1. CDR3 length: 12 residues. Per the germline V gene, CDR1 is DFQATT and CDR2 is SNEGSKA (reference sequence). V shed 3 bases, J shed 2 bases, and the junction held 0 bases outside the gene matches. CDR3 loop: CSARTGQETQYF. CDR3 in DNA: TGCAGTGCTAGGACAGGGCAAGAGACCCAGTACTTC.

This clonotype was recorded a few times. The chain couples TRBV7-2 to TRBJ1-2, with 8 positions matching TRBD1. Germline V gives CDR1 SGHTA, CDR2 FQGNSA. V gave up 5 bases and J gave up 3 bases; unmatched junction bases: 17. The CDR3 totals 18 residues. CDR3: CASSRANLRQGFHYGYTF. The CDR3 coding sequence is TGTGCCAGCAGCCGAGCAAACTTGAGACAGGGGTTCCACTATGGCTACACCTTC.

This clonotype has more than one count but fewer than ten. The genes are TRBV20-1 and TRBJ1-5, with D unresolved. Trimming took off 6 bases at V and 1 base at J, with 10 bases between the two ends. The CDR3 runs to 13 residues. In germline, CDR1 is DFQATT, CDR2 SNEGSKA (reference sequence). The CDR3 sequence is CSAEDFSNQPQHF. CDR3 in DNA: TGCAGTGCGGAGGACTTCAGCAATCAGCCCCAGCATTTT.

The sample holds a few counts of this clonotype. J is TRBJ2-6 and V is TRBV5-4; D gene uncertain. The CDR3 consists of 13 residues. V dropped 3 bases and J dropped 7 bases, with 8 bases sitting between them. Germline V gene lookup returns CDR1 SGHNT and CDR2 YYREEE (reference sequence). For the CDR3, the DNA is TGTGCCAGCAGCTCGGACGCCGCCAACGTCCTGACTTTC. Translated: CASSSDAANVLTF.

V usage is TRBV6-2 or TRBV6-3 and J usage is TRBJ2-1, with D hard to call. Per the germline V gene, CDR1 is MNHEY and CDR2 is SVGEGT. V dropped 2 bases and J dropped 8 bases, with 13 bases sitting between them. This CDR3 is 14 amino acids long. Here the CDR3 reads CASSYTTLGDEQFF. DNA of the CDR3: TGTGCCAGCAGTTACACGACTTTAGGCGATGAGCAGTTCTTC.

This clonotype has a count of ten or more. The chain combines TRBV7-9 with TRBJ1-5, with D possibly TRBD1 on 6 matching bases. Germline V CDR1 and CDR2: SEHNR, FQNEAQ (reference sequence). Trimming took 5 bases from V and 7 from J, leaving 15 bases between them. This CDR3 spans 14 amino acids. As DNA, the CDR3 is TGTGCCAGCAGCCATACAGCAGGGGAACAGCCCCAGCATTTT. The encoded protein is CASSHTAGEQPQHF.

This clonotype occurred a few times. The V and J genes are TRBV5-1 and TRBJ2-7; no clear D. Germline values: CDR1 SGHRS, CDR2 YFSETQ. Trimming removed 0 bases from V and 2 bases from J, with 9 bases in between. CDR3 length equals 14 residues. The CDR3 DNA follows: TGCGCCAGCAGCTTGGTCCCAGATACCTACGAGCAGTACGTC. This encodes CASSLVPDTYEQYV.

The chain has TRBV5-1 and TRBJ2-7; D is undetermined. Deletions cut 5 bases from V and 6 bases from J, with 12 bases between. The CDR3 extends over 12 amino acids. Per the germline V gene, CDR1 is SGHRS and CDR2 is YFSETQ. The CDR3 spells CASSPDLVEQYF. The DNA of the CDR3 is TGCGCCAGCAGTCCTGATTTGGTCGAGCAGTACTTC. Full variable domain (outside the CDR3, taken from reference TRBV5-1 and TRBJ2-7): KAGVTQTPRYLIKTRGQQVTLSCSPISGHRSVSWYQQTPGQGLQFLFEYFSETQRNKGNFPGRFSGRQFSNSRSEMNVSTLELGDSALYLCASSPDLVEQYFGPGTRLTVT.

This clonotype turned up a few times. The gene calls are TRBV6-5 and TRBJ2-1; D remains unclear. This CDR3 region has 12 residues. Per the germline V gene, CDR1 is MNHEY and CDR2 is SVGAGI. Trimming left V 9 bases short and J 6 bases short, with 12 bases between. CDR3 protein: CARPISANEQFF. The CDR3 DNA reads TGTGCCAGGCCCATAAGCGCCAATGAGCAGTTCTTC.

This clonotype was detected ten times or more. The rearrangement joins TRBV29-1 to TRBJ2-2; D uncertain. Germline V gene data show CDR1 as SQVTM and CDR2 as ANQGSEA. The CDR3 spans 13 residues. The ends were cut back, 0 bases at V and 8 bases at J, with 10 bases in the middle. As DNA, the CDR3 is TGCAGCGTTGAAGAAGGGCGTCGGGGGGAGCTGTTTTTT. Protein product: CSVEEGRRGELFF.

The chain uses TRBV4-1 and TRBJ2-1, with TRBD2 matching 9 bases. The CDR3 has 16 residues. V lost 4 bases to trimming and J lost 7 bases; unmatched junction nucleotides: 11. From germline, CDR1 is MGHRA and CDR2 YSYEKL. CDR3 nucleotides: TGCGCCAGCAGCCTCGAGGGGCGGGGGGGCCGGAATGAGCAGTTCTTC. It codes for CASSLEGRGGRNEQFF.

This clonotype was observed a few times. This chain connects TRBV2 to TRBJ2-5; D is possibly TRBD2 (6 bases). This CDR3 is 12 amino acids long. Trimming cost V 7 bases and J 4 bases, with 10 bases left between them. Germline-derived CDR1 and CDR2 are SNHLY and FYNNEI. The CDR3 DNA follows: TGTGCCAGCAATGGAGCGGGAGAGACCCAGTACTTC. It encodes CASNGAGETQYF.